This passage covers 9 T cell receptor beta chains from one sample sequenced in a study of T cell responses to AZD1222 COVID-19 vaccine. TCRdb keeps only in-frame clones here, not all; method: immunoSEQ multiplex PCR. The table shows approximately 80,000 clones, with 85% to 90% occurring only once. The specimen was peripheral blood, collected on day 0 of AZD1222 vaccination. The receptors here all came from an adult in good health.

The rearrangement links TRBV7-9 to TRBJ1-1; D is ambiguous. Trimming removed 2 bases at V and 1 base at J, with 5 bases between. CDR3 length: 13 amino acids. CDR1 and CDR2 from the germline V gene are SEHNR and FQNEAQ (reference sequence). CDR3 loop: CASSLPGNTEAFF. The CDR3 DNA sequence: TGTGCCAGCAGCTTACCGGGGAACACTGAAGCTTTCTTT. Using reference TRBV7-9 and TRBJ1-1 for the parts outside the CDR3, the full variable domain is DTGVSQNPRHKITKRGQNVTFRCDPISEHNRLYWYRQTLGQGPEFLTYFQNEAQLEKSRLLSDRFSAERPKGSFSTLEIQRTEQGDSAMYLCASSLPGNTEAFFGQGTRLTVV.

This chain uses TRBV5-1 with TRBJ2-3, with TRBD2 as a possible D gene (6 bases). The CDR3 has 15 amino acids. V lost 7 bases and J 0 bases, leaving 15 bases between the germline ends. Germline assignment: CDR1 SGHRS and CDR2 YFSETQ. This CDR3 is CASGRLATSTDTQYF. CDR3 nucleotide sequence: TGCGCCAGCGGTCGCCTAGCGACTAGCACAGATACGCAGTATTTT.

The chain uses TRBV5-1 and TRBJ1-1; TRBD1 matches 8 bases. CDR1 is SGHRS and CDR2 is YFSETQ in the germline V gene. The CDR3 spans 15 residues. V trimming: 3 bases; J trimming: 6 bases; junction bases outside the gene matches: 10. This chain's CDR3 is CASSWGQVGRAEAFF. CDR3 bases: TGCGCCAGCAGCTGGGGACAGGTTGGACGCGCTGAAGCTTTCTTT.

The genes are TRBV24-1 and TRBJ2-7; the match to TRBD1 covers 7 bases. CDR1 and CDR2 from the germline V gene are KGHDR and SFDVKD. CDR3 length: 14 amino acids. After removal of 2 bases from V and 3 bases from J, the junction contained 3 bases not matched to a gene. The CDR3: CATSDSGTDYEQYF. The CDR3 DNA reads TGTGCCACCAGTGATTCCGGGACAGACTACGAGCAGTACTTC.

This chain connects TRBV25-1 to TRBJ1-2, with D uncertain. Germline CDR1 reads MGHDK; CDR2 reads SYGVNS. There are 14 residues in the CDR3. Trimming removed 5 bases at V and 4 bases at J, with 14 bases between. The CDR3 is CASSPSKLAYGYTF. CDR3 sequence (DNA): TGTGCCAGCAGTCCCAGTAAGCTGGCCTATGGCTACACCTTC.

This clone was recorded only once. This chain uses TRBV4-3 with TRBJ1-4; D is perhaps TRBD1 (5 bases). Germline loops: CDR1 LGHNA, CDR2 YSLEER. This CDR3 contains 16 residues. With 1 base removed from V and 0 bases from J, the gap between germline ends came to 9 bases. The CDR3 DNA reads TGCGCCAGCAGCCAAGGGGGGGAGGCAACTAATGAAAAACTGTTTTTT. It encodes CASSQGGEATNEKLFF.

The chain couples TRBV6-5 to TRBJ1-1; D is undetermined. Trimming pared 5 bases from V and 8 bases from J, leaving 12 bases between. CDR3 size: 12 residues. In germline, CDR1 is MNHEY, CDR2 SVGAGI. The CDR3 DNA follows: TGTGCCAGCAGTAATCTAGGAGACGAAGCTTTCTTT. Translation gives CASSNLGDEAFF.

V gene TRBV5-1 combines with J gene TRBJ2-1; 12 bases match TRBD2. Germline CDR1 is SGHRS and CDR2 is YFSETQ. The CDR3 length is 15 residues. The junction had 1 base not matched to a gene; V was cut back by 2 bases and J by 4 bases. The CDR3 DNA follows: TGCGCCAGCAGCTTAACTAGCGGGGGGTACAATGAGCAGTTCTTC. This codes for CASSLTSGGYNEQFF.

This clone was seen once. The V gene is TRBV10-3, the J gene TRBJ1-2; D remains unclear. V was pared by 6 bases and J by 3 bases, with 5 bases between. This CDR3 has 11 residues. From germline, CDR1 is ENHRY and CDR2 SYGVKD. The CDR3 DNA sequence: TGTGCCATCAGCCCCGACTATGGCTACACCTTC. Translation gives CAISPDYGYTF.